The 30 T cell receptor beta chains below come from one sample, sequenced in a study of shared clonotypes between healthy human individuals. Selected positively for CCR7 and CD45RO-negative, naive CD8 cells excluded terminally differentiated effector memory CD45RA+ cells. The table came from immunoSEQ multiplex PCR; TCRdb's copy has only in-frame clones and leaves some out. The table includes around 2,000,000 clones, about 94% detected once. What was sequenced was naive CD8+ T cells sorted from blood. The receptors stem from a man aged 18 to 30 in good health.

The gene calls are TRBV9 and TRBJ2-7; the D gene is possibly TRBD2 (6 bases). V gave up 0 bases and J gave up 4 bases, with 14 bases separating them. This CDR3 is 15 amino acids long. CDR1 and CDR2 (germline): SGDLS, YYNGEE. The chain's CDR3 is CASSVAGGDGYEQYF. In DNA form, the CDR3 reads TGTGCCAGCAGCGTAGCCGGCGGGGACGGGTACGAGCAGTACTTC.

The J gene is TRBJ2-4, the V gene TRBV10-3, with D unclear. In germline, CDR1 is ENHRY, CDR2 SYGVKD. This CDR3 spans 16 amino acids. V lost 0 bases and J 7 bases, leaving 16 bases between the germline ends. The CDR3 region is CAISESVELGWNIQYF. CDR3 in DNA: TGTGCCATCAGTGAGTCAGTGGAATTAGGGTGGAACATTCAGTACTTC.

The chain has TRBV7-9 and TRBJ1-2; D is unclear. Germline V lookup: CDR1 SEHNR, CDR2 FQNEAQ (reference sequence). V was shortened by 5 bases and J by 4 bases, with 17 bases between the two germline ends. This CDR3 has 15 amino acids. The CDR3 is CASSDDGHLFYGYTF. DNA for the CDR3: TGTGCCAGCAGCGACGACGGCCACCTCTTCTATGGCTACACCTTC.

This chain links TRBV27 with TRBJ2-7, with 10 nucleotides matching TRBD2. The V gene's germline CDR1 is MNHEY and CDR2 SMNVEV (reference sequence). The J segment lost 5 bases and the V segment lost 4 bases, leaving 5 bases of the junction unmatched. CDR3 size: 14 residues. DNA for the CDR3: TGTGCCAGCAGTTCCCTAGCGGGAGTCAACGAGCAGTACTTC. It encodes CASSSLAGVNEQYF.

CDR3 sequence reads: CASTSTSDLDTQYF. CDR3 in DNA: TGTGCCAGCACTTCGACTAGTGACTTAGATACGCAGTATTTT. The V gene is TRBV6-6, the J gene TRBJ2-3; D is possibly TRBD2 (6 bases). The V end lost 7 bases, the J end lost 5 bases, and 16 bases lay between the germline ends. CDR3 size: 14 residues. In germline, CDR1 is MNHNY, CDR2 SVGAGI (reference sequence).

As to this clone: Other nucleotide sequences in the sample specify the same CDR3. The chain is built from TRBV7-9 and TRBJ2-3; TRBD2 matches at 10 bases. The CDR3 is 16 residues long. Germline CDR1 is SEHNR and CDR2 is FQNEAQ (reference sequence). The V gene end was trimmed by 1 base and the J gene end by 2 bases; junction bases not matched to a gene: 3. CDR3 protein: CASSLGLAGDTDTQYF. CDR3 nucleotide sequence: TGTGCCAGCAGCTTAGGGCTAGCGGGGGACACAGATACGCAGTATTTT.

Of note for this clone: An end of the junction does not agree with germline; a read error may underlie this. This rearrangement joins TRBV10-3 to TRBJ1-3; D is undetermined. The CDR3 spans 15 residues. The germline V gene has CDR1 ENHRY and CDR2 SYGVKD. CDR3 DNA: TGTGCCATCAGTGACCCAACGTCGTCTGGGAACACCATATATTTT. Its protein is CAISDPTSSGNTIYF.

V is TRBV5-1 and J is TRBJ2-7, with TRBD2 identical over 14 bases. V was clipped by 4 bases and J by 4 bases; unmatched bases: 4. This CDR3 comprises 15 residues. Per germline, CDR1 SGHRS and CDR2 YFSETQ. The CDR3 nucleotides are TGCGCCAGCAGCCCTGGGACTAGCGGGGGATACGAGCAGTACTTC. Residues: CASSPGTSGGYEQYF.

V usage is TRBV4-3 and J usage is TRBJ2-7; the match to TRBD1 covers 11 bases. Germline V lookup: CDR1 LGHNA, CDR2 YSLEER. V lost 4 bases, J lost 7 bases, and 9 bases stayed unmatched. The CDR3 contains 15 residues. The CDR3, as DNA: TGCGCCAGCAGCCGGACAGGGGGCGCGGCGGAAGAGCAGTACTTC. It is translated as CASSRTGGAAEEQYF.

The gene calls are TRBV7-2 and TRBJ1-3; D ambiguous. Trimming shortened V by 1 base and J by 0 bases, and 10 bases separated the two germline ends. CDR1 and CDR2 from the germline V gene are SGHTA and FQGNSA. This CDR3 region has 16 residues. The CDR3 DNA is TGTGCCAGCAGCTTAGGGGCGGAGGGCTCTGGAAACACCATATATTTT. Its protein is CASSLGAEGSGNTIYF.

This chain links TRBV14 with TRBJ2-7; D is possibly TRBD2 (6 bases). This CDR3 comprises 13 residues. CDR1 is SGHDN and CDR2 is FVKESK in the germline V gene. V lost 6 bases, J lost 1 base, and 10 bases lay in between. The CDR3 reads CASSTGVSYEQYF. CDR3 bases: TGTGCCAGCAGTACGGGGGTTTCCTACGAGCAGTACTTC.

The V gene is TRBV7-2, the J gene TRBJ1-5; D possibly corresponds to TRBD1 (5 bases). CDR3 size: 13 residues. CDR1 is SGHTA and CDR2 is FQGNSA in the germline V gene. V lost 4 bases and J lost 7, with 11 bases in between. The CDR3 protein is CASSSVTGQPQHF. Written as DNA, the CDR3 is TGTGCCAGCAGCTCCGTCACAGGCCAGCCCCAGCATTTT.

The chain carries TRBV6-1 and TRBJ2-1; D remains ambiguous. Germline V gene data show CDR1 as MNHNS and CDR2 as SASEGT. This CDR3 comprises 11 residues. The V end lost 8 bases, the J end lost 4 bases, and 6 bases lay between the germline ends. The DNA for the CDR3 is TGTGCCAGCGGGCCTTACAATGAGCAGTTCTTC. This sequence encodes CASGPYNEQFF.

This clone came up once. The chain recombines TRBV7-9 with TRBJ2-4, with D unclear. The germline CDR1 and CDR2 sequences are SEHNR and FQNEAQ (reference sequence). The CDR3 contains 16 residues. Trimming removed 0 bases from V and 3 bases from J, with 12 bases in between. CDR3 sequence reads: CASSLAQDQLKNIQYF. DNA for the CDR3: TGTGCCAGCAGCTTAGCGCAGGACCAACTCAAAAACATTCAGTACTTC.

The CDR3: CASSTPWSYEQYF. CDR3 sequence (DNA): TGTGCCAGCAGCACACCATGGTCCTACGAGCAGTACTTC. This rearrangement joins TRBV7-9 to TRBJ2-7; D not resolved. CDR3 length: 13 amino acids. V lost 5 bases, J lost 1 base, and 9 bases lay in between. Germline lookup yields CDR1 SEHNR and CDR2 FQNEAQ (reference sequence). The entire variable domain, with the rest obtained from reference TRBV7-9 and TRBJ2-7, is as follows: DTGVSQNPRHKITKRGQNVTFRCDPISEHNRLYWYRQTLGQGPEFLTYFQNEAQLEKSRLLSDRFSAERPKGSFSTLEIQRTEQGDSAMYLCASSTPWSYEQYFGPGTRLTVT.

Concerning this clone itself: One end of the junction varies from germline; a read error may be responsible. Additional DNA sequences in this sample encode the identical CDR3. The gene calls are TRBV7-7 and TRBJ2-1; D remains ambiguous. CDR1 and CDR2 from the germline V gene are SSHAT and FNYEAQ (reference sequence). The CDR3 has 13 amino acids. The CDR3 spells CASSLDSYNEQFF. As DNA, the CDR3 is TGTGCTAGCAGCTTGGATTCGTACAATGAGCAGTTCTTC.

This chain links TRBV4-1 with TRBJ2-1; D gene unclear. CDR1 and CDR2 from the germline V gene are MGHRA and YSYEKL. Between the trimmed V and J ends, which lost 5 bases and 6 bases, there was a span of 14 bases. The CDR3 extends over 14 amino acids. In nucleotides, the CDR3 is TGCGCCAGCAGCATGTTTGGCCCAGCCAATGAGCAGTTCTTC. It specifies CASSMFGPANEQFF.

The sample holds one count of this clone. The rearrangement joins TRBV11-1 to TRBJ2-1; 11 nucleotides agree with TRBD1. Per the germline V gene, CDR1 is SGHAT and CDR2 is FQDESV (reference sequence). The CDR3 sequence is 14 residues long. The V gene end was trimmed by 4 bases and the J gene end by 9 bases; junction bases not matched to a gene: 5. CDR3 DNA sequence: TGTGCCAGCAGCTCCTGGACAGGGGGCGGTGAGCAGTTCTTC. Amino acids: CASSSWTGGGEQFF.

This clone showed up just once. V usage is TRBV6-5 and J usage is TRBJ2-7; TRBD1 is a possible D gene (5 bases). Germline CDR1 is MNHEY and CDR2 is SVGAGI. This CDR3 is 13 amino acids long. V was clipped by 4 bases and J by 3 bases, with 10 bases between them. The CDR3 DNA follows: TGTGCCAGCAGTTTCCTGGACAACTACGAGCAGTACTTC. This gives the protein CASSFLDNYEQYF.

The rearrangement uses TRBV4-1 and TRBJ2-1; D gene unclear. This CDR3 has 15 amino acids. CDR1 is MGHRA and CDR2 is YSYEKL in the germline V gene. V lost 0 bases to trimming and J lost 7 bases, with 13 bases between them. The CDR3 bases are TGCGCCAGCAGCCAAGAGATCCCTAGTCAGAATGAGCAGTTCTTC. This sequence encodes CASSQEIPSQNEQFF.

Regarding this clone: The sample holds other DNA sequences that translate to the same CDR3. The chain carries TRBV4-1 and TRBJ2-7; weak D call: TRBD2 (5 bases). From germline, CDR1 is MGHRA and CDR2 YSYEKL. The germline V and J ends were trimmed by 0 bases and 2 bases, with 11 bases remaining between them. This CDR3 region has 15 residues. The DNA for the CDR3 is TGCGCCAGCAGCCAAGATCCTGCCGGGACCTACGAGCAGTACTTC. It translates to CASSQDPAGTYEQYF.

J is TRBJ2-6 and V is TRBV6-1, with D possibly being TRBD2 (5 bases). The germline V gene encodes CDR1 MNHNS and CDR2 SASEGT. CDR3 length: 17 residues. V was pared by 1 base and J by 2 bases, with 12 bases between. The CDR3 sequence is CASSEVGWEPGANVLTF. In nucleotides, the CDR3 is TGTGCCAGCAGTGAAGTGGGATGGGAGCCTGGGGCCAACGTCCTGACTTTC.

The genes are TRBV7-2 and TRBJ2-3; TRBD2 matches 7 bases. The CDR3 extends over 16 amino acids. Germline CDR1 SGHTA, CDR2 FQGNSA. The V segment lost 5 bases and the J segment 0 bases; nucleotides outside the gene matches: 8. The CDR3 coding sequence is TGTGCCAGCAGCGCTCTAGCGGTACTTAGCACAGATACGCAGTATTTT. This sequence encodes CASSALAVLSTDTQYF.

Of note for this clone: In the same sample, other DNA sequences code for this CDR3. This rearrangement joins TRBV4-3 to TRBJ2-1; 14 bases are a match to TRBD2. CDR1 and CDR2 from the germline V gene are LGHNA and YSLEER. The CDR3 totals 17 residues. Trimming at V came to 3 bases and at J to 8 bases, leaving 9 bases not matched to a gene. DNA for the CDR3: TGCGCCAGCAGCCAGAGACTAGCGGGAGGGCCTGGGGATGAGCAGTTCTTC. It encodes CASSQRLAGGPGDEQFF.

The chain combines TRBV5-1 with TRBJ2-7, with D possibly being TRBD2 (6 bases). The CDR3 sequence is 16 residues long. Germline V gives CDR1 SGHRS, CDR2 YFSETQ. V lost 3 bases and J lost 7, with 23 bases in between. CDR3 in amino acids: CASSSLYSGLDIEQYF. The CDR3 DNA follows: TGCGCCAGCAGCTCGTTATACTCGGGACTCGACATTGAGCAGTACTTC. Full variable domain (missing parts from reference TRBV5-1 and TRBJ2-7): KAGVTQTPRYLIKTRGQQVTLSCSPISGHRSVSWYQQTPGQGLQFLFEYFSETQRNKGNFPGRFSGRQFSNSRSEMNVSTLELGDSALYLCASSSLYSGLDIEQYFGPGTRLTVT.

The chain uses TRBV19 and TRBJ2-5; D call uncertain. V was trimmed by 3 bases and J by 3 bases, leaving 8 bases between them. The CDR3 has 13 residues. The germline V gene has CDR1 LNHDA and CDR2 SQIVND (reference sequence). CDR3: CASSIYGEETQYF. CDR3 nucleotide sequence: TGTGCCAGTAGTATCTATGGCGAAGAGACCCAGTACTTC.

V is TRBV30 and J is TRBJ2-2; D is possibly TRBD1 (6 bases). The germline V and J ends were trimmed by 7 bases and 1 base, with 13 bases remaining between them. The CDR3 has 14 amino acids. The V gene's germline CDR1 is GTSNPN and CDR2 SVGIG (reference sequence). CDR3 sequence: CASDRQENTGELFF. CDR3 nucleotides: TGTGCCTCTGACAGGCAAGAGAACACCGGGGAGCTGTTTTTT.

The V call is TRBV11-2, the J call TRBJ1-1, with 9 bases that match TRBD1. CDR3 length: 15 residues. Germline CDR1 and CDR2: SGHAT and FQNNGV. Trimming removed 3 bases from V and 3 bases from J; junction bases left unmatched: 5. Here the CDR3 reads CASSFGQGRDTEAFF. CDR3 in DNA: TGTGCCAGCAGCTTCGGACAGGGGAGGGACACTGAAGCTTTCTTT.

Here the CDR3 DNA reads TGTGCCAGCAGCGTAGAACAGGTGCACGGGGAGCTGTTTTTT. It translates to CASSVEQVHGELFF. This chain joins TRBV9 and TRBJ2-2; possibly TRBD1 for D (5 bases). Germline loops: CDR1 SGDLS, CDR2 YYNGEE. V dropped 0 bases and J dropped 7 bases, with 10 bases sitting between them. The CDR3 covers 14 residues.

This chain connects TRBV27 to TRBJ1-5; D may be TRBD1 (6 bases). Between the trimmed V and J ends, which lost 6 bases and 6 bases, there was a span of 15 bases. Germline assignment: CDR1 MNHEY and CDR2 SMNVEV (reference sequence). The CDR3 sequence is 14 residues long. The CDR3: CASSLGGKGQPQHF. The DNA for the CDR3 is TGTGCCAGCAGCCTAGGGGGGAAGGGTCAGCCCCAGCATTTT.